The present T cell receptor (beta chain) was sequenced within a study of a mutant IDH1 vaccine in newly diagnosed glioma. Study details: Visit V13 took place at week 47, and visit V12 happened at week 35. Findings of the study overall: Variations in leading peripheral T cell clonotypes appeared to have no connection with pseudoprogression.

Measured with immunoSEQ multiplex PCR; TCRdb has only the in-frame clones, and not every one. The sample consists of about 62,000 clones, roughly 80% of them appearing once. As to this clone: What it recognizes is unknown.

This sample's time point: week 47, end of study. It was 300 ug of mutant IDH1 20-mer peptide that made up each vaccine dose, given with topical imiquimod. Germline lookup yields CDR1 MNHEY and CDR2 SMNVEV (reference sequence). Trimming pared 5 bases from V and 4 bases from J, leaving 20 bases between. The CDR3 runs to 16 residues. The receptor was isolated from a young man with glioma. This chain joins TRBV27 and TRBJ1-2, with D tentatively TRBD1 (6 bases). The sequences come from PBMCs, collected from a glioma patient whose treatment included an IDH1 peptide vaccine. The CDR3 nucleotides read TGTGCCAGCAGTCCCCCTCCGAGACAGGTGGGCTATGGCTACACCTTC. Translation: CASSPPPRQVGYGYTF.